Below, one T cell receptor (beta chain) is given with its context. The antigen is undetermined. The V end was cut by 0 bases, the J end by 2 bases, with 9 bases between. The CDR3 runs 14 residues. Per germline, CDR1 SGHRS and CDR2 YFSETQ. The sample originates from a study of T-cell reconstitution after alpha-beta-depleted transplantation in children. Study-wide findings and caveats: Some patients owed their high day-60 TCRbeta diversity to surviving recipient T cells and thymic progenitors. Most T-cell counts and diversity one year after the transplant came from T cells that were newly produced.

This sample's TCRbeta library carried unique molecular identifier barcodes. TCRdb independently ran MiXCR on the PCR reads; one entry per CDR3 protein. Of about 460,000 distinct CDR3 sequences detected, 8% to 11% appear once; the ten largest clones hold just over 2%. This chain links TRBV5-1 with TRBJ2-7; possibly TRBD1 for D (6 bases). The material sequenced was PBMCs, taken before TCRalphabeta/CD19-depleted stem cell transplant. This sequence originates from a child aged 2-15 years with inherited bone marrow failure, due to receive a stem cell transplant. CDR3 protein: CASSLVGQPYEQYF. The CDR3 DNA follows: TGCGCCAGCAGCTTGGTCGGACAGCCCTACGAGCAGTACTTC.